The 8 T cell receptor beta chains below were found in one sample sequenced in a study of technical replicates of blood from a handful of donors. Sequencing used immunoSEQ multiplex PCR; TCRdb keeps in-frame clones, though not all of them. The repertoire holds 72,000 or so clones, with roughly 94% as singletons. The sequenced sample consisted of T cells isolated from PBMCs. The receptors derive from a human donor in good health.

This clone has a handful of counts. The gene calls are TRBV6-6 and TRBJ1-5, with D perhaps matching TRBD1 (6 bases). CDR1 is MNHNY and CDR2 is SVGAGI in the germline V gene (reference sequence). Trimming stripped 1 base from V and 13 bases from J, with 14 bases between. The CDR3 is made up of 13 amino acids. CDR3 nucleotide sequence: TGTGCCAGCAGTTACTACCCGGGACAAACTCAGCATTTT. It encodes CASSYYPGQTQHF.

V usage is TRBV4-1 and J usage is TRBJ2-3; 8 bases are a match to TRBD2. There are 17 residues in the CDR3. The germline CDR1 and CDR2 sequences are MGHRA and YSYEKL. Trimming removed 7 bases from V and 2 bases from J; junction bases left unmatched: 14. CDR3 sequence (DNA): TGCGCCAGCACCGCTGTTACTATAGCGGGACTCACAGATACGCAGTATTTT. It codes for CASTAVTIAGLTDTQYF.

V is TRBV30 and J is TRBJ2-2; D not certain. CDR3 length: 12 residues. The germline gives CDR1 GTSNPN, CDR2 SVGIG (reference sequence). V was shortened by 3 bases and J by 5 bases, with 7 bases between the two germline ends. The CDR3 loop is CAWRPETGELFF. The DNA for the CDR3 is TGTGCCTGGAGACCGGAGACCGGGGAGCTGTTTTTT.

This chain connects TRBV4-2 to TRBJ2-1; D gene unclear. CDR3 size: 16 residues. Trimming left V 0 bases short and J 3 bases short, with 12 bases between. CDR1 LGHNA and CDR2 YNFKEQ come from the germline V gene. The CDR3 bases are TGTGCCAGCAGCCAAGAACCCAGCGCCTACTACAATGAGCAGTTCTTC. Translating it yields CASSQEPSAYYNEQFF.

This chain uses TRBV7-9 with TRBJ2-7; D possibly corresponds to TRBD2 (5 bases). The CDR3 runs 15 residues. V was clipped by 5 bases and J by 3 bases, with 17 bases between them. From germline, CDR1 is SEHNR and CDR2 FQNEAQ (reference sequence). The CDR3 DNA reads TGTGCCAGCAGCCCCCCGGGGTACTACGTCTACGAGCAGTACTTC. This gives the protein CASSPPGYYVYEQYF.

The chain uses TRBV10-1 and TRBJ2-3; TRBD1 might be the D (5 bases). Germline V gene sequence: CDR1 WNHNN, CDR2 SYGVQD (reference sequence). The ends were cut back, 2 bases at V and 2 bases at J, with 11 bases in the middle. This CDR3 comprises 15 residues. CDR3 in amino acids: CASSEDSWYTDTQYF. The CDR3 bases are TGCGCCAGCAGTGAGGACAGTTGGTACACAGATACGCAGTATTTT.

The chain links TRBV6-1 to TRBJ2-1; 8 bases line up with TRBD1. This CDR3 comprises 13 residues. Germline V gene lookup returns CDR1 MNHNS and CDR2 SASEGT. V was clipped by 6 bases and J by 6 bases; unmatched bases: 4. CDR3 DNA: TGTGCCAGCAGGCAGGGGGCGAGCAATGAGCAGTTCTTC. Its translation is CASRQGASNEQFF.

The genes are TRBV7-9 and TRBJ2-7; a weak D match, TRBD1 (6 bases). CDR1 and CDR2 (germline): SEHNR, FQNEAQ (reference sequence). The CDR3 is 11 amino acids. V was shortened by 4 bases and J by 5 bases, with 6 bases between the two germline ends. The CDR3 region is CASSYRDEQYF. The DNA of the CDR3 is TGTGCCAGCAGCTACAGGGACGAGCAGTACTTC.